This record covers a single T cell receptor beta chain. Relative to the germline gene, one junction end is altered; a read error may explain this. RNA was extracted from bulk tissue without any cell sorting. The library came from three nested PCR rounds adapted from ARM-PCR protocols. One entry per CDR3 protein, called by TCRdb with MiXCR from the multiplex PCR reads. Of 75,000 to 100,000 distinct CDR3 sequences in the sample, just over 65% were seen once. The data derive from a study of tumor and adjacent non-tumor tissue in lung cancer. The specimen sequenced was lung tumor tissue. This sequence was found in a man in his 60s with non-small cell lung cancer.

DNA of the CDR3: TGCGCCAGCGGCTTGAGGTGGGACAGGGTAGAATCTGGGGCCAACGTCCTGAGTTTC. Residues: CASGLRWDRVESGANVLSF. This chain links TRBV5-1 with TRBJ2-6, with 9 bases lining up with TRBD1. Germline lookup yields CDR1 SGHRS and CDR2 YFSETQ. The CDR3 is 19 residues long.